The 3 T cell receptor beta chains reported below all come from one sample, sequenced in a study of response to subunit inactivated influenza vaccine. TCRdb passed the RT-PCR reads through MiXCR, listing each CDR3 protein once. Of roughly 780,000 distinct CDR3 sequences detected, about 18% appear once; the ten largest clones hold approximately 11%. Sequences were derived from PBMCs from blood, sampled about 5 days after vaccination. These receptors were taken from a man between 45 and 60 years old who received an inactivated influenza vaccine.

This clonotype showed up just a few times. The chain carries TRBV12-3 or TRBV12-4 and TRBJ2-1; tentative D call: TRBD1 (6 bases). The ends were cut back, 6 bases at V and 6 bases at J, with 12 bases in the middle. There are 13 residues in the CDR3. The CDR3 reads CASRNRAVNEQFF. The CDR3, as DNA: TGTGCCAGCAGAAACAGGGCGGTCAATGAGCAGTTCTTC.

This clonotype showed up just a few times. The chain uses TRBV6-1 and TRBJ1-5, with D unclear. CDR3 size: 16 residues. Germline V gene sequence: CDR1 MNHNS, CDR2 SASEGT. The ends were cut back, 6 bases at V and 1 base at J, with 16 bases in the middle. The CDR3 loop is CASRKEAILSNQPQHF. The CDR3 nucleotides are TGTGCCAGCAGGAAAGAGGCGATTTTAAGCAATCAGCCCCAGCATTTT.

Written as DNA, the CDR3 is TGTGCCAGCAGGCGGCAGGCGTATGGCTACACCTTC. Protein: CASRRQAYGYTF. The V and J genes are TRBV6-2 or TRBV6-3 and TRBJ1-2; D not resolved. Trimming pared 6 bases from V and 5 bases from J, leaving 10 bases between. In germline, CDR1 is MNHEY, CDR2 SVGEGT. The CDR3 spans 12 residues.